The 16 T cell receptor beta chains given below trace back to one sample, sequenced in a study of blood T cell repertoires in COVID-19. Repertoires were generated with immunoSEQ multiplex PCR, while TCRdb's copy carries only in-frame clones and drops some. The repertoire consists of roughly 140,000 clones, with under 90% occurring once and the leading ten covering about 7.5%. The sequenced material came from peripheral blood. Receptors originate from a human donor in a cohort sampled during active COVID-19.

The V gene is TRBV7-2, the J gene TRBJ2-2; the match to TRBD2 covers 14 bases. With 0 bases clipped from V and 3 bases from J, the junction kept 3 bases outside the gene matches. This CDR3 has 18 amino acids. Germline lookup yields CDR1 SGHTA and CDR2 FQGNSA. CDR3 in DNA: TGTGCCAGCAGCTTAGCGTGGGGACTAGCGGGAGACACCGGGGAGCTGTTTTTT. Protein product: CASSLAWGLAGDTGELFF.

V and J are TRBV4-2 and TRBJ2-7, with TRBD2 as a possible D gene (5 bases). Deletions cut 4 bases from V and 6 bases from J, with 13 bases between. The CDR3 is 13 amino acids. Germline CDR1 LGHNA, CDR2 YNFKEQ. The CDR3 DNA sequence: TGTGCCAGCAGCCCCCGTGAGGGTTCCGAGCAGTACTTC. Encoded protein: CASSPREGSEQYF.

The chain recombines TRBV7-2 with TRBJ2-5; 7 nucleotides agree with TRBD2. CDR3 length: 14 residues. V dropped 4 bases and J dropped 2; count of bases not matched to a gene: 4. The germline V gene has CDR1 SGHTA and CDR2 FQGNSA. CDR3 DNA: TGTGCCAGCAGCTGGCGGGAGAGGCAAGAGACCCAGTACTTC. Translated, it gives CASSWRERQETQYF.

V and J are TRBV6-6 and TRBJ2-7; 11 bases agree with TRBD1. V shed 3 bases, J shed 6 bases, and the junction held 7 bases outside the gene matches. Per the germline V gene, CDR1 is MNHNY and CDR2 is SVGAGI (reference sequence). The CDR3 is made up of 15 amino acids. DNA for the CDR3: TGTGCCAGCAGTTATGGGACAGGGGGGAGAAGCGAGCAGTACTTC. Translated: CASSYGTGGRSEQYF.

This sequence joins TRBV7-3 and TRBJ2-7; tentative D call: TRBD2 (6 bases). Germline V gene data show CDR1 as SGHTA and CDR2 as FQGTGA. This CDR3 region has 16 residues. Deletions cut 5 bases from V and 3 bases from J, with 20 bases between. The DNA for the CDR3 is TGTGCCAGCAGCCCCGGAAGAGGGCGGGGAAGCTACGAGCAGTACTTC. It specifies CASSPGRGRGSYEQYF.

CDR3 bases: TGTGCCAGCGGAGGGACAGGGGAACAGCCCCAGCATTTT. This sequence encodes CASGGTGEQPQHF. V is TRBV28 and J is TRBJ1-5; TRBD1 matches at 10 bases. The CDR3 totals 13 residues. Germline V gene sequence: CDR1 MDHEN, CDR2 SYDVKM. V shed 8 bases and J 7 bases; nucleotides not matched to a gene: 5.

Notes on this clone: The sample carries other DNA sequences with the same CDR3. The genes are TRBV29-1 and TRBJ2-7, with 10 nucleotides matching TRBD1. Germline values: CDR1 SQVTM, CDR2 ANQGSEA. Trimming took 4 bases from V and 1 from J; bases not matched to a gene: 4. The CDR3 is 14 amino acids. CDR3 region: CSVGGQGDSYEQYF. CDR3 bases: TGCAGCGTTGGCGGACAGGGGGATTCCTACGAGCAGTACTTC.

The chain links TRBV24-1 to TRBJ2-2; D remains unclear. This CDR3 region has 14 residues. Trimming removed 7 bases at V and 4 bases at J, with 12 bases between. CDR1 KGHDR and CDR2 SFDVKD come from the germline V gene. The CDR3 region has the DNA TGTGCCACCAGGGCGGCATACGGCACCGGGGAGCTGTTTTTT. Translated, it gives CATRAAYGTGELFF.

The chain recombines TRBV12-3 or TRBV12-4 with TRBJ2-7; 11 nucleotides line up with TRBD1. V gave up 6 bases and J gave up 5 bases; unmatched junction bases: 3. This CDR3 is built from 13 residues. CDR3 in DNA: TGTGCCAGCAGGGACAGGGGGCCCCACGAGCAGTACTTC. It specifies CASRDRGPHEQYF.

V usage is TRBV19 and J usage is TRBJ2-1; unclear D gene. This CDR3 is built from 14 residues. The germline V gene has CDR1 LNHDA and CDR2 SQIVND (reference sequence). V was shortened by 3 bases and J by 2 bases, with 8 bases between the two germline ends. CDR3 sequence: CASSISTTYNEQFF. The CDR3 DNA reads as TGTGCCAGTAGTATTTCCACAACCTACAATGAGCAGTTCTTC.

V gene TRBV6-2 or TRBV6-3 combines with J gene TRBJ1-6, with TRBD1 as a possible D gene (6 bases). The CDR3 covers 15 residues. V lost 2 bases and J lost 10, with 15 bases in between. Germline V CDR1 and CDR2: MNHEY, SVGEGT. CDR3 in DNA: TGTGCCAGCAGTTACGGGGGCGTGCGGGAGTCACCCCTCCACTTT. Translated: CASSYGGVRESPLHF.

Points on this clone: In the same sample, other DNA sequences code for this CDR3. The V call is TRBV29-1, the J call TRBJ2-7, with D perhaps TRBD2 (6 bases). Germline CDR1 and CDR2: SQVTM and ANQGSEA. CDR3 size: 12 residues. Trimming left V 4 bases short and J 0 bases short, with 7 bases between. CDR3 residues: CSVALASYEQYF. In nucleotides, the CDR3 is TGCAGCGTTGCACTAGCCTCCTACGAGCAGTACTTC.

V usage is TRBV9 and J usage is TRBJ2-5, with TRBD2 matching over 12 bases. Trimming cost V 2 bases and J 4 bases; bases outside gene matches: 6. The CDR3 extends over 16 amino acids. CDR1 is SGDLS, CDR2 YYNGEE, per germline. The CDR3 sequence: CASSVGLAGRGETQYF. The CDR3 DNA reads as TGTGCCAGCAGCGTCGGACTAGCGGGAAGGGGAGAGACCCAGTACTTC.

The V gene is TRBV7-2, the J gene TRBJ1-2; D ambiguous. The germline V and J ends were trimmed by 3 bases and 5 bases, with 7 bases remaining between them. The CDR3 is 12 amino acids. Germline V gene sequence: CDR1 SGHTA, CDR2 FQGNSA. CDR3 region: CASSFTGYGYTF. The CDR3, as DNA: TGTGCCAGCAGCTTTACGGGTTATGGCTACACCTTC.

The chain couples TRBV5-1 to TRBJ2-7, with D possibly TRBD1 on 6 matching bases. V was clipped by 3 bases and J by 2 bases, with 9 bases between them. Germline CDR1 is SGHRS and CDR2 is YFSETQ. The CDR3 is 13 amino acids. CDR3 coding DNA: TGCGCCAGCAGCTGGACAGAAGCCTACGAGCAGTACTTC. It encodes CASSWTEAYEQYF. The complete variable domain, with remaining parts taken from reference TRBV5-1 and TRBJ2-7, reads KAGVTQTPRYLIKTRGQQVTLSCSPISGHRSVSWYQQTPGQGLQFLFEYFSETQRNKGNFPGRFSGRQFSNSRSEMNVSTLELGDSALYLCASSWTEAYEQYFGPGTRLTVT.

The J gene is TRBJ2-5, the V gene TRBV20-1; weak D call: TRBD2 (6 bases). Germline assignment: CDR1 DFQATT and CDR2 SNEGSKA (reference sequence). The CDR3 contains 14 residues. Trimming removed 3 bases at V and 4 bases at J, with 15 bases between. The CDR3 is CSASVVGTRETQYF. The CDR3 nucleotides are TGCAGTGCTAGTGTTGTGGGGACTCGAGAGACCCAGTACTTC.